Shown below are 12 T cell receptor beta chains from a single sample sequenced in a study of blood T cell repertoires in COVID-19. This table comes from immunoSEQ multiplex PCR, and its TCRdb copy is limited to in-frame clones, with some not included. There are 42,000 or so clones in the sample; more than 75% occur only once, and roughly a quarter lies in the top ten. Sequencing was performed on peripheral blood. Receptors originate from a man aged 80 or over with acute or convalescent COVID-19.

The chain joins TRBV5-1 to TRBJ1-3; TRBD1 matches at 12 bases. With V trimmed by 5 bases and J by 4 bases, 4 bases remained unmatched. The length of the CDR3 is 15 residues. In germline, CDR1 is SGHRS, CDR2 YFSETQ. This CDR3 is CASSEGQGAGNTIYF. For the CDR3, the DNA is TGCGCCAGCAGTGAGGGACAGGGGGCAGGAAACACCATATATTTT.

The V call is TRBV7-6, the J call TRBJ2-5; possibly TRBD2 for D (6 bases). The CDR3 length is 12 residues. Germline V CDR1 and CDR2: SGHVS, FNYEAQ. The V gene lost 5 bases and the J gene lost 4 bases, with 8 bases spanning the gap. Here the CDR3 DNA reads TGTGCCAGCAGCCGAGCGGGAGAGACCCAGTACTTC. Encoded protein: CASSRAGETQYF.

The J gene is TRBJ1-3, the V gene TRBV18; D is ambiguous. V was pared by 1 base and J by 0 bases, with 7 bases between. Per germline, CDR1 KGHSH and CDR2 LQKENI. The CDR3 length is 15 residues. In nucleotides, the CDR3 is TGTGCCAGCTCACCACTCGGACTCTCTGGAAACACCATATATTTT. This encodes CASSPLGLSGNTIYF.

V and J are TRBV4-1 and TRBJ2-1; 9 nucleotides match TRBD2. The trim removed 0 bases at V and 7 bases at J, leaving 10 bases unmatched. CDR3 length: 17 amino acids. Germline CDR1 MGHRA, CDR2 YSYEKL. This CDR3 reads CASSQDWVSGSINEQFF. In nucleotides, the CDR3 is TGCGCCAGCAGCCAAGATTGGGTTAGCGGGAGTATAAATGAGCAGTTCTTC.

The V gene is TRBV14, the J gene TRBJ2-3, with TRBD1 as a possible D gene (5 bases). V was pared by 1 base and J by 4 bases, with 6 bases between. This CDR3 is built from 13 residues. Germline values: CDR1 SGHDN, CDR2 FVKESK. This CDR3 is CASSQVRADTQYF. CDR3 nucleotides: TGTGCCAGCAGCCAAGTCAGGGCAGATACGCAGTATTTT.

This rearrangement joins TRBV19 to TRBJ2-7, with TRBD1 matching 9 bases. The germline V gene has CDR1 LNHDA and CDR2 SQIVND (reference sequence). J was trimmed by 6 bases and V by 8 bases; bases with no gene match: 14. The length of the CDR3 is 15 residues. The CDR3 DNA reads as TGTGCCAGTGGGTCGCGAGCCGGGACAGGGAGCGAGCAGTACTTC. This gives the protein CASGSRAGTGSEQYF.

The V and J genes are TRBV13 and TRBJ2-3; no reliable D call. Germline V gene data show CDR1 as PRHDT and CDR2 as FYEKMQ (reference sequence). This CDR3 spans 13 amino acids. Trimming cost V 4 bases and J 5 bases, with 10 bases left between them. The CDR3 nucleotides are TGTGCCAGCAGCTCGTACACGGGAGATACGCAGTATTTT. Amino acids: CASSSYTGDTQYF.

The chain joins TRBV3-1 (or the pseudogene TRBV3-2) to TRBJ1-1; D is perhaps TRBD1 (6 bases). V gave up 1 base and J gave up 5 bases, with 11 bases separating them. This CDR3 region has 14 residues. Germline CDR1 and CDR2: LGHDT and YNNKEL (reference sequence). CDR3 coding DNA: TGTGCCAGCAGCCAAGTGTCCAGGGGAACTGAAGCTTTCTTT. Translated, it gives CASSQVSRGTEAFF.

The rearrangement uses TRBV5-1 and TRBJ2-5, with D perhaps TRBD2 (6 bases). V lost 4 bases to trimming and J lost 5 bases, with 9 bases between them. This CDR3 spans 12 amino acids. Germline V lookup: CDR1 SGHRS, CDR2 YFSETQ. The CDR3 DNA follows: TGCGCCAGCAGCCCCCGGGGGGAGACCCAGTACTTC. Its protein is CASSPRGETQYF.

The V and J genes are TRBV5-6 and TRBJ2-3, with D perhaps TRBD1 (5 bases). Germline CDR1 SGHDT, CDR2 YYEEEE. The CDR3 runs to 15 residues. V shed 6 bases and J shed 2 bases, with 16 bases lying between them. The CDR3 region is CASTSRDRFTDTQYF. The CDR3 DNA reads as TGTGCCAGCACCTCACGAGACAGATTCACAGATACGCAGTATTTT.

CDR3 region: CASSQGLAGGPGTDTQYF. CDR3 DNA: TGCGCCAGCAGCCAAGGGCTAGCGGGAGGCCCCGGCACAGATACGCAGTATTTT. The chain combines TRBV4-1 with TRBJ2-3; 11 nucleotides align to TRBD2. This CDR3 has 18 residues. With 1 base clipped from V and 1 base from J, the junction kept 7 bases outside the gene matches. CDR1 is MGHRA, CDR2 YSYEKL, per germline.

CDR3 loop: CASSQGERGGYTF. In nucleotides, the CDR3 is TGTGCCAGCAGCCAAGGGGAGAGAGGCGGCTACACCTTC. V is TRBV3-1 (or the pseudogene TRBV3-2) and J is TRBJ1-2; D unresolved. Germline V lookup: CDR1 LGHDT, CDR2 YNNKEL (reference sequence). There are 13 residues in the CDR3. V shed 1 base and J shed 8 bases, with 11 bases lying between them.